This T cell receptor beta chain is from a study of OX40 agonist ivuxolimab in advanced cancers. Profiled with immunoSEQ multiplex PCR; TCRdb holds only in-frame clones, not every one. The table records some 63,000 clones, 84% of them present only once. The V and J ends lost 4 bases and 4 bases, in that order; junction bases with no gene match: 13. The CDR3 extends over 17 amino acids. CDR1 is MNHGY and CDR2 is SAAAGT in the germline V gene. This clone occurred a few times. The sequencing here drew on CD4+ or CD8+ T cells sorted from blood, taken in a trial of the OX40 agonist ivuxolimab. The receptor was derived from an adult with an advanced solid tumor such as melanoma, head and neck, liver or kidney cancer. The rearrangement joins TRBV6-8 to TRBJ2-7; TRBD2 agrees at 10 bases. The CDR3 sequence: CASSSLAGVVPEYEQYF. For the CDR3, the DNA is TGTGCCAGCAGTTCCCTAGCGGGAGTGGTACCAGAGTACGAGCAGTACTTC.